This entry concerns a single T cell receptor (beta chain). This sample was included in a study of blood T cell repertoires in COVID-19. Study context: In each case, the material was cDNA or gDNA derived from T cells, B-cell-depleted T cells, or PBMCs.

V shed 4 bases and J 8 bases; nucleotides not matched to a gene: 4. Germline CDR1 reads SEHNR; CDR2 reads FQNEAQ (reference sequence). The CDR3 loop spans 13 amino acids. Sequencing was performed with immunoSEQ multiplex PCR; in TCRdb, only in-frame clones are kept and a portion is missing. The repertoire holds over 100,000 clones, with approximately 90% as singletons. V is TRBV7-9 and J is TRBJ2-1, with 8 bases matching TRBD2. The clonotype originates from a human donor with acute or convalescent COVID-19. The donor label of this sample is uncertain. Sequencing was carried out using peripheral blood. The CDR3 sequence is CASSSAGGDEQFF. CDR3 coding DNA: TGTGCCAGCAGCTCGGCGGGGGGAGATGAGCAGTTCTTC.